This is a list of T cell receptor beta chains from one sample in a study of cytomegalovirus exposure and HLA in healthy donors. Sequenced by immunoSEQ multiplex PCR; TCRdb stores in-frame clones only, minus some. Its listing shows 150,000 to 200,000 clones. Sequenced input: PBMCs. The receptors shown here come from a young man in good health and CMV-seronegative. The CDR3 runs from the conserved cysteine through the conserved F or W. Each record gives: CDR3 protein, CDR3 DNA, D gene, V gene, J gene. The D gene is left open where the match is weak.

CDR3aa: CASSQVGTGNTEAFF
CDR3nt: TGTGCCAGCAGCCAAGTGGGGACAGGGAACACTGAAGCTTTCTTT
d_gene: TRBD1
v_gene: TRBV4-2
j_gene: TRBJ1-1

CDR3aa: CASSAAGVTDTQYF
CDR3nt: TGTGCCAGCAGCGCAGCGGGAGTAACAGATACGCAGTATTTT
d_gene: TRBD2
v_gene: TRBV2
j_gene: TRBJ2-3

CDR3aa: CASTGQGSGYTF
CDR3nt: TGTGCCAGCACAGGTCAGGGTTCTGGCTACACCTTC
d_gene: .
v_gene: TRBV27
j_gene: TRBJ1-2

CDR3aa: CASSDGGQGMNEQFF
CDR3nt: TGTGCCAGCAGTGACGGGGGACAGGGGATGAATGAGCAGTTCTTC
d_gene: TRBD1
v_gene: TRBV6-4
j_gene: TRBJ2-1

CDR3aa: CASRERQTQYF
CDR3nt: TGTGCCAGCAGGGAGAGACAGACCCAGTACTTC
d_gene: .
v_gene: TRBV2
j_gene: TRBJ2-5

CDR3aa: CATSGGANQPQHF
CDR3nt: TGTGCCACAAGCGGGGGGGCTAATCAGCCCCAGCATTTT
d_gene: .
v_gene: TRBV6-5
j_gene: TRBJ1-5

CDR3aa: CASRRGQFYGYTF
CDR3nt: TGTGCCAGCAGACGGGGACAGTTTTATGGCTACACCTTC
d_gene: TRBD1
v_gene: TRBV6-5
j_gene: TRBJ1-2

CDR3aa: CASSVLGGEKLFF
CDR3nt: TGTGCCAGCAGTGTGCTGGGGGGTGAAAAACTGTTTTTT
d_gene: .
v_gene: TRBV2
j_gene: TRBJ1-4

CDR3aa: CASSPRGQGYEQYF
CDR3nt: TGTGCCAGCTCACCGCGGGGACAGGGTTACGAGCAGTACTTC
d_gene: TRBD1
v_gene: TRBV18
j_gene: TRBJ2-7

CDR3aa: CASSQGRDSRAEAFF
CDR3nt: TGCGCCAGCAGTCAGGGGAGAGATAGTCGGGCTGAAGCTTTCTTT
d_gene: .
v_gene: TRBV10-1
j_gene: TRBJ1-1

CDR3aa: CASSTRVDYGYTF
CDR3nt: TGTGCCAGCAGCACCAGGGTTGACTATGGCTACACCTTC
d_gene: .
v_gene: TRBV2
j_gene: TRBJ1-2

CDR3aa: CASSQDIGGGGPQHF
CDR3nt: TGTGCCAGCAGCCAAGATATCGGGGGGGGTGGGCCCCAGCATTTT
d_gene: .
v_gene: TRBV4-2
j_gene: TRBJ1-5

CDR3aa: CASSLAGTPGGTQYF
CDR3nt: TGTGCCAGCAGCTTAGCGGGGACTCCGGGCGGGACCCAGTACTTC
d_gene: .
v_gene: TRBV7-2
j_gene: TRBJ2-5

CDR3aa: CASSRGGAHYEQYF
CDR3nt: TGTGCCAGCAGCCGGGGGGGGGCCCACTACGAGCAGTACTTC
d_gene: TRBD2
v_gene: TRBV5-6
j_gene: TRBJ2-7

CDR3aa: CASRKAGYLTGELFF
CDR3nt: TGTGCCAGCAGAAAAGCGGGGTACCTCACCGGGGAGCTGTTTTTT
d_gene: TRBD2
v_gene: TRBV5-4
j_gene: TRBJ2-2

CDR3aa: CASSFRQGRTENTEAFF
CDR3nt: TGTGCCAGTAGTTTCCGACAGGGAAGAACAGAGAACACTGAAGCTTTCTTT
d_gene: TRBD1
v_gene: TRBV19
j_gene: TRBJ1-1

CDR3aa: CASSELAGKKTDTQYF
CDR3nt: TGTGCCAGCAGTGAACTAGCGGGGAAAAAGACAGATACGCAGTATTTT
d_gene: TRBD2
v_gene: TRBV6-1
j_gene: TRBJ2-3

CDR3aa: CASRPGRGYEQYF
CDR3nt: TGTGCCAGCAGGCCCGGGAGGGGTTACGAGCAGTACTTC
d_gene: TRBD2
v_gene: TRBV6-1
j_gene: TRBJ2-7

CDR3aa: CASSWERGEQYF
CDR3nt: TGTGCCAGCAGTTGGGAGCGCGGGGAGCAGTACTTC
d_gene: .
v_gene: TRBV27
j_gene: TRBJ2-7

CDR3aa: CASSYSGTGKGTEAFF
CDR3nt: TGTGCCAGCAGTTACTCCGGGACAGGGAAAGGCACTGAAGCTTTCTTT
d_gene: TRBD1
v_gene: TRBV6-5
j_gene: TRBJ1-1

CDR3aa: CAWSVGQGAYTEAFF
CDR3nt: TGTGCCTGGAGTGTTGGACAGGGGGCTTACACTGAAGCTTTCTTT
d_gene: TRBD1
v_gene: TRBV30
j_gene: TRBJ1-1

CDR3aa: CASSLATGQGEKLFF
CDR3nt: TGCGCCAGCAGCTTGGCCACCGGGCAGGGGGAAAAACTGTTTTTT
d_gene: .
v_gene: TRBV5-1
j_gene: TRBJ1-4

CDR3aa: CATSRVVTVEAFF
CDR3nt: TGTGCCACCAGCAGAGTTGTGACAGTTGAAGCTTTCTTT
d_gene: .
v_gene: TRBV15
j_gene: TRBJ1-1

CDR3aa: CASRNPSGKSSYNEQFF
CDR3nt: TGCGCCAGCAGAAACCCTAGCGGGAAGAGCTCCTACAATGAGCAGTTCTTC
d_gene: TRBD2
v_gene: TRBV4-1
j_gene: TRBJ2-1

CDR3aa: CAGRGTGTGNTIYF
CDR3nt: TGTGCCGGCCGCGGGACCGGCACTGGAAACACCATATATTTT
d_gene: .
v_gene: TRBV6-1
j_gene: TRBJ1-3

CDR3aa: CAFLPGTGGYEQYF
CDR3nt: TGTGCCTTTCTCCCCGGGACAGGCGGCTACGAGCAGTACTTC
d_gene: TRBD1
v_gene: TRBV30
j_gene: TRBJ2-7

CDR3aa: CASSLTRSSYEQYF
CDR3nt: TGTGCCAGCAGCTTAACCCGGTCCTCTTACGAGCAGTACTTC
d_gene: .
v_gene: TRBV7-2
j_gene: TRBJ2-7

CDR3aa: CASSLRWGPDRLNTEAFF
CDR3nt: TGTGCCAGCAGCCTACGGTGGGGACCTGACAGGCTGAACACTGAAGCTTTCTTT
d_gene: .
v_gene: TRBV21-1
j_gene: TRBJ1-1

CDR3aa: CASRIQGTSYEQYF
CDR3nt: TGTGCCAGCAGAATACAGGGGACTTCCTACGAGCAGTACTTC
d_gene: .
v_gene: TRBV27
j_gene: TRBJ2-7

CDR3aa: CASSPGQGAYEQYF
CDR3nt: TGTGCCAGCTCACCGGGACAGGGGGCCTACGAGCAGTACTTC
d_gene: TRBD1
v_gene: TRBV18
j_gene: TRBJ2-7

CDR3aa: CASSQPTSGGREQFF
CDR3nt: TGCGCCAGCAGCCAACCCACTAGCGGGGGGAGAGAGCAGTTCTTC
d_gene: TRBD2
v_gene: TRBV4-1
j_gene: TRBJ2-1

CDR3aa: CASNNPLGLAGTDTQYF
CDR3nt: TGTGCCAGCAACAACCCTTTGGGGCTAGCGGGGACAGATACGCAGTATTTT
d_gene: TRBD2
v_gene: TRBV7-9
j_gene: TRBJ2-3

CDR3aa: CASSETSTDTQYF
CDR3nt: TGTGCCAGCAGTGAAACTAGCACAGATACGCAGTATTTT
d_gene: .
v_gene: TRBV27
j_gene: TRBJ2-3

CDR3aa: CASSPGTGDQYEQYF
CDR3nt: TGTGCCAGCTCACCCGGGACAGGGGACCAGTACGAGCAGTACTTC
d_gene: TRBD1
v_gene: TRBV18
j_gene: TRBJ2-7

CDR3aa: CASTLDRGYGYTF
CDR3nt: TGTGCCAGTACCCTTGACAGGGGTTATGGCTACACCTTC
d_gene: TRBD1
v_gene: TRBV19
j_gene: TRBJ1-2

CDR3aa: CASSRGQAGNYEQYF
CDR3nt: TGTGCCAGCAGCCGTGGACAGGCTGGAAACTACGAGCAGTACTTC
d_gene: TRBD1
v_gene: TRBV5-8
j_gene: TRBJ2-7

CDR3aa: CASSRQGDSLILHF
CDR3nt: TGTGCCAGCAGTAGACAGGGGGATTCCCTCATTCTCCACTTT
d_gene: TRBD1
v_gene: TRBV27
j_gene: TRBJ1-6

CDR3aa: CASSRPGQSSPLHF
CDR3nt: TGTGCCAGCAGCCGCCCTGGACAGTCTTCACCCCTCCACTTT
d_gene: .
v_gene: TRBV4-2
j_gene: TRBJ1-6

CDR3aa: CASSDRTGVPYGYTF
CDR3nt: TGTGCCAGCAGTGATCGGACAGGGGTACCCTATGGCTACACCTTC
d_gene: TRBD1
v_gene: TRBV6-1
j_gene: TRBJ1-2

CDR3aa: CASSLPPGPQHF
CDR3nt: TGTGCCAGCAGTTTACCCCCGGGGCCCCAGCATTTT
d_gene: .
v_gene: TRBV28
j_gene: TRBJ1-5

CDR3aa: CASNEGLAGAGEQFF
CDR3nt: TGTGCCAGCAACGAGGGGCTAGCGGGAGCGGGTGAGCAGTTCTTC
d_gene: TRBD2
v_gene: TRBV6-1
j_gene: TRBJ2-1

CDR3aa: CASSYGDGGGYTF
CDR3nt: TGTGCCAGCAGCTATGGGGACGGAGGGGGCTACACCTTC
d_gene: .
v_gene: TRBV5-6
j_gene: TRBJ1-2

CDR3aa: CASSMTRWTGNFYEQYF
CDR3nt: TGTGCCAGCAGCATGACCCGGTGGACAGGGAATTTCTACGAGCAGTACTTC
d_gene: TRBD1
v_gene: TRBV13
j_gene: TRBJ2-7

CDR3aa: CASSRSPGQPQHF
CDR3nt: TGTGCCAGCAGCCGTTCCCCCGGGCAGCCCCAGCATTTT
d_gene: .
v_gene: TRBV11-3
j_gene: TRBJ1-5

CDR3aa: CASSYTGVRETQYF
CDR3nt: TGTGCCAGCAGTTATACAGGGGTTCGAGAGACCCAGTACTTC
d_gene: TRBD1
v_gene: TRBV6-5
j_gene: TRBJ2-5

CDR3aa: CASSYGAGMGQETQYF
CDR3nt: TGTGCCAGCAGTTACGGAGCAGGGATGGGTCAAGAGACCCAGTACTTC
d_gene: .
v_gene: TRBV6-5
j_gene: TRBJ2-5

CDR3aa: CASSPGQGAGGNTIYF
CDR3nt: TGTGCCAGCAGTCCTGGACAGGGGGCGGGGGGAAACACCATATATTTT
d_gene: TRBD1
v_gene: TRBV2
j_gene: TRBJ1-3

CDR3aa: CSAPLARYNEQFF
CDR3nt: TGCAGCGCCCCCCTAGCCAGGTACAATGAGCAGTTCTTC
d_gene: .
v_gene: TRBV29-1
j_gene: TRBJ2-1

CDR3aa: CASSPSDGPIYQPQHF
CDR3nt: TGTGCCAGCAGCCCCTCAGATGGGCCTATTTATCAGCCCCAGCATTTT
d_gene: .
v_gene: TRBV7-9
j_gene: TRBJ1-5

CDR3aa: CASSSLGWGLPDTQYF
CDR3nt: TGTGCCAGCAGCTCCCTCGGGTGGGGGCTGCCAGATACGCAGTATTTT
d_gene: .
v_gene: TRBV7-2
j_gene: TRBJ2-3

CDR3aa: CASSRLAGEETQYF
CDR3nt: TGTGCCAGTAGTAGGCTAGCGGGGGAAGAGACCCAGTACTTC
d_gene: TRBD2
v_gene: TRBV19
j_gene: TRBJ2-5

CDR3aa: CASSLSYLTDTQYF
CDR3nt: TGTGCCAGCAGCTTATCGTATCTCACAGATACGCAGTATTTT
d_gene: .
v_gene: TRBV28
j_gene: TRBJ2-3

CDR3aa: CASRAGTSGRNEQFF
CDR3nt: TGTGCCAGCAGGGCCGGGACTAGCGGGAGGAATGAGCAGTTCTTC
d_gene: TRBD2
v_gene: TRBV2
j_gene: TRBJ2-1

CDR3aa: CASSSGHSTDTQYF
CDR3nt: TGTGCCAGCAGCTCGGGACACAGCACAGATACGCAGTATTTT
d_gene: .
v_gene: TRBV11-3
j_gene: TRBJ2-3

CDR3aa: CASTLAGVTEAFF
CDR3nt: TGTGCCAGCACTCTCGCCGGGGTCACTGAAGCTTTCTTT
d_gene: .
v_gene: TRBV6-6
j_gene: TRBJ1-1